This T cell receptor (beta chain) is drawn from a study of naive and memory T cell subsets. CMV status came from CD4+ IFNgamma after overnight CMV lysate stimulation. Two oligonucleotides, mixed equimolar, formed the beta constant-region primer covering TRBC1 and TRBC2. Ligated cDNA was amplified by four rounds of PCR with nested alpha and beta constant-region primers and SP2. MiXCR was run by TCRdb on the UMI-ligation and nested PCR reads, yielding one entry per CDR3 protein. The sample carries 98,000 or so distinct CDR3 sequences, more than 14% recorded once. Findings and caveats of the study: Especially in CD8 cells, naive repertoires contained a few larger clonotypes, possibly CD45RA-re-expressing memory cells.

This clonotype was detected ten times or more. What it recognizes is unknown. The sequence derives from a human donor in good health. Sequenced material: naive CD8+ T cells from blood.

The CDR3 here is CATSDRPGRGNEQFF. In nucleotides, the CDR3 is TGTGCCACCAGTGATCGCCCGGGTCGAGGCAATGAGCAGTTCTTC. The chain is built from TRBV24-1 and TRBJ2-1; D is unclear. In germline, CDR1 is KGHDR, CDR2 SFDVKD. Trimming left V 3 bases short and J 6 bases short, with 14 bases between. The CDR3 contains 15 residues.